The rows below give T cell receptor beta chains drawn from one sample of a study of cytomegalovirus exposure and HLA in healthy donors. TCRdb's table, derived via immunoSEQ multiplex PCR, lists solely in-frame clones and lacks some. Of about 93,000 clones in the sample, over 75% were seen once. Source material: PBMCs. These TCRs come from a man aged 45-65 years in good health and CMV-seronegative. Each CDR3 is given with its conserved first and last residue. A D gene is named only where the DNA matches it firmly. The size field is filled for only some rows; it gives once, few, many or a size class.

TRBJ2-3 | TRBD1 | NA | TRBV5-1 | TGCGCCAGCAGCCCAGGACAGGGAACAGATACGCAGTATTTT | CASSPGQGTDTQYF
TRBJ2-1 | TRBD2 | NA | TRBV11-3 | TGTGCCAGCAGCTTACTAGCGGGAGTAACCTACAATGAGCAGTTCTTC | CASSLLAGVTYNEQFF
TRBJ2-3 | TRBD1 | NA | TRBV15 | TGTGCCACCAGCAGAGATTCAGGGACAGGAAGAGCGCAGTATTTT | CATSRDSGTGRAQYF
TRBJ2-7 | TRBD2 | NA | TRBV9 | TGTGCCAGCAGCGTAGCGAGCGGGAGGGCCTACGAGCAGTACTTC | CASSVASGRAYEQYF
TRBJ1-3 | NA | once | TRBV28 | TGTGCCAGCAGTTCCCCGACAGGTAGAAACACCATATATTTT | CASSSPTGRNTIYF
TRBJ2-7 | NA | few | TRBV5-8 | TGTGCCAGCAGCTTGATGGGAGGAGAGCAGTACTTC | CASSLMGGEQYF
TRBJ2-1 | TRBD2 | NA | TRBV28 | TGTGCCAGCCGCTGGAGAGAAGCGGGAGGGCGCAATGAGCAGTTCTTC | CASRWREAGGRNEQFF
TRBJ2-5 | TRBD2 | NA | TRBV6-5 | TGTGCCAGCAGACACCGGACTAGCGGTCCTAGGGAGCAGTACTTC | CASRHRTSGPREQYF
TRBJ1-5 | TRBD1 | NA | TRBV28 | TGTGCCAGCAGTTCTGGGACAGGGATTCAGCCCCAGCATTTT | CASSSGTGIQPQHF
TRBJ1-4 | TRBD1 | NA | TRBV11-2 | TGTGCCAGCAGCTTAGATACCCCCGGGACAGGGGGAGCACTGTTTTTT | CASSLDTPGTGGALFF
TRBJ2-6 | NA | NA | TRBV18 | TGTGCCAGCTCGCTCATCCCCCCAGGGACTGGGGCCAACGTCCTGACTTTC | CASSLIPPGTGANVLTF
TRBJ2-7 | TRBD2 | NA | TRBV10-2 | TGCGCCAGCAGACTAGCGGGAGAGTTCTACGAGCAGTACTTC | CASRLAGEFYEQYF
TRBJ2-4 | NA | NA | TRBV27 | TGTGCCAGCAGTTCCCTCGGGAGTGCCAAAAACATTCAGTACTTC | CASSSLGSAKNIQYF
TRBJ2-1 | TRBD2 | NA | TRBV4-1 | TGCGCCAGCAGCCAAGAGAGGGGTTATAGCGGGAGTAATGGTGATGAGCAGTTCTTC | CASSQERGYSGSNGDEQFF
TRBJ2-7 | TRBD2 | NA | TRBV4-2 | TGTGCCAGCAGCCATATAGCGGGTAGGGGAGACGAGCAGTACTTC | CASSHIAGRGDEQYF
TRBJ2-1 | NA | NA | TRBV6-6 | TGTGCCAGCACCGTCAGGGCTTTACCCTACAATGAGCAGTTCTTC | CASTVRALPYNEQFF
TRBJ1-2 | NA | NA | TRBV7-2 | TGTGCCAGCAGCGGGGGGGAAACTCGTGGCTACACCTTC | CASSGGETRGYTF
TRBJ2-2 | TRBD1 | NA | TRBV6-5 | TGTGCCAGCAGTAGGGACAGCCGCACCGGGGAGCTGTTTTTT | CASSRDSRTGELFF
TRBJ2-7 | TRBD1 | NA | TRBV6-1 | TGTGCCGCCGGGACAGAGACCTACGAGCAGTACTTC | CAAGTETYEQYF
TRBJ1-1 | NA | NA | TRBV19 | TGTGCCACATCCAACGGGGGGGGTGGGGCTGAAGCTTTCTTT | CATSNGGGGAEAFF
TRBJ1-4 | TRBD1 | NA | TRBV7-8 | TGTGCCAGCAGCTTCGGGACAGGGCTCAATGAAAAACTGTTTTTT | CASSFGTGLNEKLFF
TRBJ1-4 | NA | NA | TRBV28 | TGTGCCAGCAGTTTGAGTCAGGGATCCGTGGGTCGAAAACTGTTTTTT | CASSLSQGSVGRKLFF
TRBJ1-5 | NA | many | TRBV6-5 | TGTGCCAGCCGTCTCAACGAGGAGCAGCCCCAGCATTTT | CASRLNEEQPQHF
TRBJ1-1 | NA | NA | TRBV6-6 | TGTGCCAGCAGTTATGAAGTTGTTCGACAGCTCCTTGAAGCTTTCTTT | CASSYEVVRQLLEAFF
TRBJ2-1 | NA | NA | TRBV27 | TGTGCCAGCAGTTTATTGGGTAGGCGGAACCAAGGTGATCCCTACAATGAGCAGTTCTTC | CASSLLGRRNQGDPYNEQFF
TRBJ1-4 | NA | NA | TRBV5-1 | TGCGCCAGCAGCTTGTCAGGGGCCGGTGAAAAACTGTTTTTT | CASSLSGAGEKLFF
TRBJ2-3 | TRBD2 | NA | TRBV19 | TGTGCCAGTAGTTTATCCGGGACTAGCCAAGATACGCAGTATTTT | CASSLSGTSQDTQYF
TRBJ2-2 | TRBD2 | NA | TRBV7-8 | TGTGCCAGCAGCTTAGTTTGGTGGGGGGGGTTCGGCACCGGGGAGCTGTTTTTT | CASSLVWWGGFGTGELFF
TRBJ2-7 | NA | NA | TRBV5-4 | TGTGCCAGCAGCAGCGGTGGGGGGACCTACGAGCAGTACTTC | CASSSGGGTYEQYF
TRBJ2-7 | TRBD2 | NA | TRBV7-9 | TGTGCCAGCAGCAGCTTTGGCGGGAGGGCCTCCTACGAGCAGTACTTC | CASSSFGGRASYEQYF
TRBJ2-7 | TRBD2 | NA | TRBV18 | TGTGCCAGCTCACCACCTAGCGGGAGCTCCTACGAGCAGTACTTC | CASSPPSGSSYEQYF
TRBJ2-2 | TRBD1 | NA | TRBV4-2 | TGTGCCAGCAGCCCGGGACAGGGGGACACCGGGGAGCTGTTTTTT | CASSPGQGDTGELFF
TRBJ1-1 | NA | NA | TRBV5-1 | TGCGCCAGCAGCTTGGCCTCCAGGGGTACTGAAGCTTTCTTT | CASSLASRGTEAFF
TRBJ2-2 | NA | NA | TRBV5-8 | TGTGCCAGCAGCTTGGCGTGGACAGATAATTCGAACACCGGGGAGCTGTTTTTT | CASSLAWTDNSNTGELFF
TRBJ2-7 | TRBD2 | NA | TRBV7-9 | TGTTCCAGCAGCAGATTAGCGGGTTCCTACGAGCAGTACTTC | CSSSRLAGSYEQYF
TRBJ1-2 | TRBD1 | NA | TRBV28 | TGTGCCAGCAGTTCACAACCGGGACAGGGGGCCGGCTACACCTTC | CASSSQPGQGAGYTF
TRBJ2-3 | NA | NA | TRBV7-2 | TGTGCCAGCAGCTTAGCGCGAAGCACAGATACGCAGTATTTT | CASSLARSTDTQYF